This T cell receptor (beta chain) was profiled in a study of OX40 agonist ivuxolimab in advanced cancers. Looking at the study overall: Of mixed ages from about 23 to 85 and averaging approximately 60 years, the group was over 80% male. Allowance was made for prior anti-PD-1, anti-PD-L1 or anti-CTLA-4 therapy, and roughly 40% had some.

Study-wide findings and caveats: Specificity for antigen went undetermined in the expanded peripheral T cells.

Only one count was recorded for this clone. Its matching antigen is unknown. Generated by immunoSEQ multiplex PCR, the TCRdb table keeps only in-frame clones and is missing some. The sample has approximately 74,000 clones, more than 85% seen once. The CDR3 is 16 residues long. Germline V gene lookup returns CDR1 SEHNR and CDR2 FQNEAQ (reference sequence). The J segment lost 0 bases and the V segment lost 5 bases, leaving 6 bases of the junction unmatched. The sequences come from CD4+ or CD8+ T cells sorted from blood, collected in a trial of the OX40 agonist ivuxolimab. The TCR was taken from an adult with an advanced solid tumor such as melanoma, head and neck, liver or kidney cancer. The rearrangement links TRBV7-9 to TRBJ2-3, with 9 positions matching TRBD1. CDR3 protein: CASSRGTGISTDTQYF. In DNA, the CDR3 is TGTGCCAGCAGCCGAGGGACAGGGATCAGCACAGATACGCAGTATTTT.